The 29 T cell receptor beta chains listed next were all sequenced from one sample in a study of T cell clonotyping in hematopoietic cell transplantation. Libraries were prepared by immunoSEQ multiplex PCR; TCRdb keeps only in-frame clonotypes and omits some of them. The sample holds fewer than 30,000 clones, approximately 94% seen once. The sample was peripheral blood mononuclear cells. The source is a man aged 50 to 60 in good health. Some clones in this sample may be carry-over from other donors' samples.

J is TRBJ1-6 and V is TRBV27; possible D gene TRBD1, 5 bases. This CDR3 is built from 18 residues. V shed 3 bases and J shed 3 bases, with 18 bases lying between them. CDR1 is MNHEY and CDR2 is SMNVEV in the germline V gene (reference sequence). The CDR3 coding sequence is TGTGCCAGCAGTTTCCTATTAGGAACAGGAATCTATAATTCACCCCTCCACTTT. Translating gives CASSFLLGTGIYNSPLHF.

This chain links TRBV18 with TRBJ1-1; no clear D. The V end lost 5 bases, the J end lost 2 bases, and 15 bases lay between the germline ends. Germline V gives CDR1 KGHSH, CDR2 LQKENI. There are 15 residues in the CDR3. The CDR3 here is CASSVISSPNTEAFF. Here the CDR3 DNA reads TGTGCCAGCTCAGTTATCTCGTCTCCAAACACTGAAGCTTTCTTT.

In this sample, this clone turned up once. The chain carries TRBV5-6 and TRBJ2-3; TRBD2 matches 8 bases. This CDR3 is 15 amino acids long. Germline trimming cut 3 bases from V and 10 bases from J; bases unmatched to any gene: 13. Germline CDR1 reads SGHDT; CDR2 reads YYEEEE. The CDR3 bases are TGTGCCAGCAGCTCTCATCCCGGGACTAGTACGTCGCAGTATTTT. Encoded protein: CASSSHPGTSTSQYF. The entire variable domain, with the rest obtained from reference TRBV5-6 and TRBJ2-3, is as follows: DAGVTQSPTHLIKTRGQQVTLRCSPKSGHDTVSWYQQALGQGPQFIFQYYEEEERQRGNFPDRFSGHQFPNYSSELNVNALLLGDSALYLCASSSHPGTSTSQYFGPGTRLTVL.

The V and J genes are TRBV19 and TRBJ2-3; no clear D gene. V was pared by 5 bases and J by 1 base, with 7 bases between. From germline, CDR1 is LNHDA and CDR2 SQIVND (reference sequence). This CDR3 has 13 residues. The CDR3 bases are TGTGCCAGTAGTGGTCGAGGCACAGATACGCAGTATTTT. This encodes CASSGRGTDTQYF.

This clone was seen only once. V usage is TRBV9 and J usage is TRBJ1-1; D uncertain. Between the trimmed V and J ends, which lost 1 base and 0 bases, there was a span of 7 bases. The CDR3 totals 14 residues. Germline loops: CDR1 SGDLS, CDR2 YYNGEE. CDR3 region: CASSVSGLNTEAFF. As DNA, the CDR3 is TGTGCCAGCAGCGTATCGGGCTTGAACACTGAAGCTTTCTTT.

This rearrangement joins TRBV23-1 to TRBJ1-3; a weak D match, TRBD1 (5 bases). TRBV23-1 is sorted into the ORF group, with uncertain function. The V end was cut by 0 bases, the J end by 0 bases, with 15 bases between. The CDR3 extends over 18 amino acids. CDR3 residues: CASSQSSAGKASGNTIYF. The CDR3 DNA reads as TGCGCCAGCAGTCAATCGAGTGCAGGGAAAGCCTCTGGAAACACCATATATTTT.

The J gene is TRBJ2-3, the V gene TRBV4-1; D is ambiguous. The V gene lost 0 bases and the J gene lost 0 bases, with 4 bases spanning the gap. Germline V lookup: CDR1 MGHRA, CDR2 YSYEKL. The CDR3 contains 14 residues. This chain's CDR3 is CASSQEFSTDTQYF. CDR3 in DNA: TGCGCCAGCAGCCAAGAGTTTAGCACAGATACGCAGTATTTT.

The rearrangement joins TRBV7-8 to TRBJ1-4; D gene uncertain. CDR3 length equals 15 residues. With 1 base removed from V and 8 bases from J, the gap between germline ends came to 14 bases. The V gene's germline CDR1 is SGHVS and CDR2 FQNEAQ. Here the CDR3 DNA reads TGTGCCAGCAGCTTAGTCCCTGAGGCGGGCGAAAAACTGTTTTTT. Translating gives CASSLVPEAGEKLFF.

The J gene is TRBJ2-7, the V gene TRBV28, with 13 nucleotides matching TRBD2. The J segment lost 3 bases and the V segment lost 6 bases, leaving 11 bases of the junction unmatched. CDR1 is MDHEN and CDR2 is SYDVKM in the germline V gene. The CDR3 contains 17 residues. For the CDR3, the DNA is TGTGCCAGCAGACACGCAGGGACTAGCGGGACCAACTACGAGCAGTACTTC. This translates into CASRHAGTSGTNYEQYF. The full variable domain, completed using reference TRBV28 and TRBJ2-7, is DVKVTQSSRYLVKRTGEKVFLECVQDMDHENMFWYRQDPGLGLRLIYFSYDVKMKEKGDIPEGYSVSREKKERFSLILESASTNQTSMYLCASRHAGTSGTNYEQYFGPGTRLTVT.

The chain has TRBV2 and TRBJ2-7; TRBD1 matches at 8 bases. This CDR3 region has 15 residues. CDR1 is SNHLY and CDR2 is FYNNEI in the germline V gene. Trimming took 6 bases from V and 1 from J; bases not matched to a gene: 8. The CDR3 coding sequence is TGTGCCAGCAGCCCTAGGGGGACAGGTTCCTACGAGCAGTACTTC. Translation gives CASSPRGTGSYEQYF.

V usage is TRBV4-1 and J usage is TRBJ1-3; the D is unclear. V lost 1 base, J lost 2 bases, and 12 bases lay in between. The CDR3 consists of 16 residues. The germline gives CDR1 MGHRA, CDR2 YSYEKL. CDR3 coding DNA: TGCGCCAGCAGCCAAGCCGAGGGTACGACTGGAAACACCATATATTTT. It codes for CASSQAEGTTGNTIYF.

The V and J genes are TRBV5-1 and TRBJ1-2, with 8 nucleotides matching TRBD1. The CDR3 is 15 residues long. Germline lookup yields CDR1 SGHRS and CDR2 YFSETQ. J was trimmed by 4 bases and V by 3 bases; bases with no gene match: 8. The CDR3, as DNA: TGCGCCAGCAGCTCCGGCGGACAGGGAACCTATGGCTACACCTTC. Amino acid sequence: CASSSGGQGTYGYTF.

The chain employs TRBV5-6 and TRBJ2-7; TRBD1 aligns across 8 bases. Germline V gives CDR1 SGHDT, CDR2 YYEEEE. V lost 2 bases to trimming and J lost 2 bases; unmatched junction nucleotides: 6. The CDR3 contains 15 residues. The CDR3: CASSFLGQGAYEQYF. In nucleotides, the CDR3 is TGTGCCAGCAGCTTCCTTGGACAGGGTGCCTACGAGCAGTACTTC.

The chain links TRBV5-1 to TRBJ1-1; D may be TRBD1 (6 bases). Germline V gives CDR1 SGHRS, CDR2 YFSETQ. The V and J ends lost 4 bases and 0 bases respectively, with 19 bases between them. There are 17 residues in the CDR3. CDR3 region: CASSPGLGGGMNTEAFF. The CDR3 coding sequence is TGCGCCAGCAGCCCTGGCCTTGGGGGGGGCATGAACACTGAAGCTTTCTTT.

This clone was picked up one time. This chain links TRBV10-1 with TRBJ1-6; no clear D. The CDR3 is 13 residues long. Germline values: CDR1 WNHNN, CDR2 SYGVQD (reference sequence). Trimming removed 3 bases at V and 7 bases at J, with 7 bases between. CDR3 DNA sequence: TGCGCCAGCAGTGACCAGATAAATTCACCCCTCCACTTT. Amino acid sequence: CASSDQINSPLHF.

The chain carries TRBV7-2 and TRBJ2-3; a weak D match, TRBD1 (6 bases). With 3 bases removed from V and 4 bases from J, the gap between germline ends came to 8 bases. The CDR3 has 13 residues. Germline V gene sequence: CDR1 SGHTA, CDR2 FQGNSA. CDR3 bases: TGTGCCAGCAGCTTCGAGGGGGCAGATACGCAGTATTTT. It yields the protein CASSFEGADTQYF.

The V and J genes are TRBV29-1 and TRBJ2-7; D call uncertain. Trimming pared 4 bases from V and 2 bases from J, leaving 6 bases between. The CDR3 spans 11 residues. Germline CDR1 is SQVTM and CDR2 is ANQGSEA. The CDR3 protein is CSVGITYEQYF. The CDR3 DNA reads as TGCAGCGTTGGGATCACCTACGAGCAGTACTTC.

The J gene is TRBJ2-7, the V gene TRBV4-1; D unresolved. The CDR3 covers 15 residues. The germline gives CDR1 MGHRA, CDR2 YSYEKL. The V end lost 8 bases, the J end lost 2 bases, and 19 bases lay between the germline ends. The DNA of the CDR3 is TGCGCCAGCTCAGACCCTCTGGGTTCCGCCTACGAGCAGTACTTC. Its protein product is CASSDPLGSAYEQYF.

This clone was recorded once. This chain uses TRBV30 with TRBJ1-1; D is uncertain. V lost 5 bases, J lost 0 bases, and 10 bases lay in between. CDR3 length equals 13 residues. The germline V gene has CDR1 GTSNPN and CDR2 SVGIG (reference sequence). The CDR3 DNA is TGTGCCTGGGACAAGCGAATGAACACTGAAGCTTTCTTT. Translated: CAWDKRMNTEAFF.

V and J are TRBV19 and TRBJ1-1; D is possibly TRBD1 (6 bases). CDR3 length equals 15 residues. Germline CDR1 LNHDA, CDR2 SQIVND (reference sequence). The germline V and J ends were trimmed by 5 bases and 2 bases, with 15 bases remaining between them. The CDR3 DNA follows: TGTGCCAGTAGTCGAAACCCAGGGGCTAACACTGAAGCTTTCTTT. Translated: CASSRNPGANTEAFF.

The chain is built from TRBV30 and TRBJ1-5, with a tentative D call TRBD1 (6 bases). CDR1 and CDR2 from the germline V gene are GTSNPN and SVGIG (reference sequence). V was trimmed by 3 bases and J by 1 base, leaving 19 bases between them. The CDR3 runs to 17 residues. In nucleotides, the CDR3 is TGTGCCTGGAGGATCAGGGGCGCGGGGATAAGCAATCAGCCCCAGCATTTT. Its protein product is CAWRIRGAGISNQPQHF.

This rearrangement joins TRBV7-2 to TRBJ1-1; D gene ambiguous. The CDR3 length is 12 residues. Germline CDR1 SGHTA, CDR2 FQGNSA. Trimming took 4 bases from V and 4 from J, leaving 7 bases between them. CDR3 DNA sequence: TGTGCCAGCAGCTCCGCCTCCACTGAAGCTTTCTTT. It codes for CASSSASTEAFF.

The chain uses TRBV10-2 and TRBJ1-4; D is possibly TRBD1 (5 bases). Between the trimmed V and J ends, which lost 8 bases and 7 bases, there was a span of 20 bases. From germline, CDR1 is WSHSY and CDR2 SAAADI. The CDR3 runs 15 residues. CDR3 sequence reads: CASRSGTGVIEKLFF. CDR3 in DNA: TGCGCCAGCCGATCGGGGACGGGAGTTATTGAAAAACTGTTTTTT.

V usage is TRBV4-2 and J usage is TRBJ1-2, with D uncertain. The V gene lost 0 bases and the J gene lost 8 bases, with 7 bases spanning the gap. CDR1 LGHNA and CDR2 YNFKEQ come from the germline V gene. This CDR3 is 12 amino acids long. The CDR3 loop is CASSQDWAGYTF. The CDR3 region has the DNA TGTGCCAGCAGCCAAGATTGGGCGGGCTACACCTTC.

This clone was seen once. The J gene is TRBJ2-7, the V gene TRBV5-1, with a weak D call TRBD2 (6 bases). Germline CDR1 is SGHRS and CDR2 is YFSETQ. The V end was cut by 2 bases, the J end by 0 bases, with 9 bases between. The CDR3 runs 14 residues. The CDR3 DNA reads as TGCGCCAGCAGCTTAACAGCGGGCTCCTACGAGCAGTACTTC. Its protein is CASSLTAGSYEQYF. Variable domain in full (rest from reference TRBV5-1 and TRBJ2-7): KAGVTQTPRYLIKTRGQQVTLSCSPISGHRSVSWYQQTPGQGLQFLFEYFSETQRNKGNFPGRFSGRQFSNSRSEMNVSTLELGDSALYLCASSLTAGSYEQYFGPGTRLTVT.

The chain recombines TRBV9 with TRBJ1-6; 8 bases match TRBD1. CDR3 size: 14 residues. The V and J ends lost 1 base and 10 bases, in that order; junction bases with no gene match: 4. The germline V gene has CDR1 SGDLS and CDR2 YYNGEE. In DNA form, the CDR3 reads TGTGCCAGCAGCGTACTCACAGGGGGGTCACCCCTCCACTTT. This gives the protein CASSVLTGGSPLHF.

The chain is built from TRBV25-1 and TRBJ2-2; 13 nucleotides line up with TRBD2. Trimming removed 3 bases from V and 0 bases from J; junction bases left unmatched: 4. CDR1 is MGHDK and CDR2 is SYGVNS in the germline V gene. The CDR3 length is 18 residues. The CDR3 DNA reads as TGTGCCAGCAGTGACGGACTAGCGGGGGTTCCGAACACCGGGGAGCTGTTTTTT. It yields the protein CASSDGLAGVPNTGELFF.

J is TRBJ2-1 and V is TRBV30, with 8 bases fitting TRBD2. This CDR3 comprises 16 residues. CDR1 and CDR2 (germline): GTSNPN, SVGIG (reference sequence). Trimming removed 0 bases from V and 7 bases from J; junction bases left unmatched: 11. CDR3 DNA: TGTGCCTGGAGTGTGAATAGCGGGGTGGATTTAAATGAGCAGTTCTTC. Amino acid sequence: CAWSVNSGVDLNEQFF. Looking up the rest from reference TRBV30 and TRBJ2-1 gives the full variable domain: SQTIHQWPATLVQPVGSPLSLECTVEGTSNPNLYWYRQAAGRGLQLLFYSVGIGQISSEVPQNLSASRPQDRQFILSSKKLLLSDSGFYLCAWSVNSGVDLNEQFFGPGTRLTVL.

The genes are TRBV7-2 and TRBJ1-5, with D possibly being TRBD1 (6 bases). Trimming cost V 2 bases and J 2 bases, with 10 bases left between them. The V gene's germline CDR1 is SGHTA and CDR2 FQGNSA. CDR3 size: 15 residues. The DNA for the CDR3 is TGTGCCAGCAGCTTACAGGGGAAGGGCAATCAGCCCCAGCATTTT. Protein: CASSLQGKGNQPQHF.